This entry lists 12 T cell receptor beta chains sequenced from one sample in a study of OX40 agonist ivuxolimab in advanced cancers. Sequencing used immunoSEQ multiplex PCR; TCRdb keeps in-frame clones, though not all of them. Of fewer than 30,000 clones in the sample, 88% are singletons; the top ten hold under 35%. This material consisted of CD4+ or CD8+ T cells sorted from blood, taken in a trial of the OX40 agonist ivuxolimab. The receptors here all came from an adult with an advanced solid tumor such as melanoma, head and neck, liver or kidney cancer.

The chain combines TRBV19 with TRBJ2-2; 14 bases are shared with TRBD2. In germline, CDR1 is LNHDA, CDR2 SQIVND (reference sequence). J was trimmed by 5 bases and V by 3 bases; bases with no gene match: 14. The CDR3 is 20 amino acids. CDR3 in DNA: TGTGCCAGTAGTATGAAATCCTGGGGACTAGCGGGAGTAGCTACCGGGGAGCTGTTTTTT. It yields the protein CASSMKSWGLAGVATGELFF.

V gene TRBV11-2 combines with J gene TRBJ2-2, with 7 nucleotides matching TRBD1. The V segment lost 3 bases and the J segment 4 bases; nucleotides outside the gene matches: 8. The CDR3 contains 16 residues. Germline-derived CDR1 and CDR2 are SGHAT and FQNNGV. The CDR3 DNA reads as TGTGCCAGCAGCTTGTCAGGGGGTGCGGGCACCGGGGAGCTGTTTTTT. Protein: CASSLSGGAGTGELFF.

The gene calls are TRBV6-5 and TRBJ1-2; 8 nucleotides agree with TRBD1. The CDR3 contains 15 residues. Unmatched junction bases numbered 12, after V lost 9 bases and J lost 3 bases. Per germline, CDR1 MNHEY and CDR2 SVGAGI. In nucleotides, the CDR3 is TGTGCCAGTCGTGCAGGGGGCGCCTGGGACTATGGCTACACCTTC. This encodes CASRAGGAWDYGYTF.

The chain employs TRBV19 and TRBJ1-5; D perhaps matches TRBD1 (5 bases). Germline V gives CDR1 LNHDA, CDR2 SQIVND (reference sequence). V was clipped by 7 bases and J by 3 bases, with 13 bases between them. The CDR3 contains 14 residues. The CDR3 here is CASKGTNFNQPQHF. CDR3 DNA sequence: TGTGCCAGTAAGGGGACCAATTTCAATCAGCCCCAGCATTTT.

The chain joins TRBV5-1 to TRBJ1-3, with D tentatively TRBD1 (5 bases). Trimming pared 0 bases from V and 2 bases from J, leaving 9 bases between. The CDR3 extends over 15 amino acids. Germline CDR1 and CDR2: SGHRS and YFSETQ. The CDR3, as DNA: TGCGCCAGCAGCTTGGTCGGGGCTGCTGGAAACACCATATATTTT. Translated: CASSLVGAAGNTIYF.

This sequence joins TRBV30 and TRBJ1-5; TRBD1 might be the D (6 bases). There are 14 residues in the CDR3. The ends were cut back, 0 bases at V and 2 bases at J, with 8 bases in the middle. The V gene's germline CDR1 is GTSNPN and CDR2 SVGIG (reference sequence). The CDR3 sequence: CAWSVGGGNQPQHF. DNA for the CDR3: TGTGCCTGGAGTGTAGGGGGAGGCAATCAGCCCCAGCATTTT. The full variable domain, with the rest looked up from reference TRBV30 and TRBJ1-5, is SQTIHQWPATLVQPVGSPLSLECTVEGTSNPNLYWYRQAAGRGLQLLFYSVGIGQISSEVPQNLSASRPQDRQFILSSKKLLLSDSGFYLCAWSVGGGNQPQHFGDGTRLSIL.

This sequence joins TRBV30 and TRBJ2-3, with D hard to call. The germline CDR1 and CDR2 sequences are GTSNPN and SVGIG (reference sequence). The V end lost 2 bases, the J end lost 3 bases, and 12 bases lay between the germline ends. The CDR3 spans 14 residues. The CDR3 loop is CAWSRGRGTDTQYF. CDR3 in DNA: TGTGCCTGGAGTCGCGGAAGAGGTACAGATACGCAGTATTTT. Drawing the rest from reference TRBV30 and TRBJ2-3, the complete variable domain is SQTIHQWPATLVQPVGSPLSLECTVEGTSNPNLYWYRQAAGRGLQLLFYSVGIGQISSEVPQNLSASRPQDRQFILSSKKLLLSDSGFYLCAWSRGRGTDTQYFGPGTRLTVL.

The chain joins TRBV28 to TRBJ2-1; 14 bases line up with TRBD2. Per the germline V gene, CDR1 is MDHEN and CDR2 is SYDVKM. V was clipped by 4 bases and J by 7 bases; unmatched bases: 6. This CDR3 is 16 amino acids long. CDR3 sequence: CASSSTSGGAWNEQFF. CDR3 sequence (DNA): TGTGCCAGCAGTTCGACTAGCGGGGGGGCATGGAATGAGCAGTTCTTC. Combining the CDR3 with reference TRBV28 and TRBJ2-1 gives the whole variable domain DVKVTQSSRYLVKRTGEKVFLECVQDMDHENMFWYRQDPGLGLRLIYFSYDVKMKEKGDIPEGYSVSREKKERFSLILESASTNQTSMYLCASSSTSGGAWNEQFFGPGTRLTVL.

J is TRBJ1-1 and V is TRBV7-9; TRBD1 agrees at 11 bases. CDR3 length: 16 residues. V dropped 5 bases and J dropped 1; count of bases not matched to a gene: 6. Germline V gene lookup returns CDR1 SEHNR and CDR2 FQNEAQ (reference sequence). CDR3 in amino acids: CASSLGQGAPNTEAFF. The CDR3 DNA reads as TGTGCCAGCAGCCTCGGACAGGGGGCACCGAACACTGAAGCTTTCTTT.

The V and J genes are TRBV12-5 and TRBJ2-7; D gene unclear. V was trimmed by 0 bases and J by 5 bases, leaving 11 bases between them. The CDR3 sequence is 14 residues long. Looked up from germline, CDR1 is LGHNT and CDR2 is FRNRAP. The CDR3 reads CASGLVPPLHEQYF. For the CDR3, the DNA is TGTGCTAGTGGTTTGGTACCCCCGTTACACGAGCAGTACTTC.

V and J are TRBV5-4 and TRBJ2-7; D remains unclear. This CDR3 has 12 amino acids. Between the trimmed V and J ends, which lost 7 bases and 9 bases, there was a span of 17 bases. Looked up from germline, CDR1 is SGHNT and CDR2 is YYREEE (reference sequence). CDR3 loop: CASGSEDKLQYF. In DNA form, the CDR3 reads TGTGCCAGCGGGTCAGAGGATAAATTGCAGTACTTC.

The V and J genes are TRBV5-4 and TRBJ2-1; D perhaps matches TRBD2 (6 bases). Between the trimmed V and J ends, which lost 2 bases and 5 bases, there was a span of 14 bases. The CDR3 extends over 15 amino acids. Looked up from germline, CDR1 is SGHNT and CDR2 is YYREEE (reference sequence). For the CDR3, the DNA is TGTGCCAGCAGCTTACGGGCGGGGTCCGACAATGAGCAGTTCTTC. Its translation is CASSLRAGSDNEQFF.